Listed below are T cell receptor beta chains from one sample, sequenced in a study of regulatory T cells in long-lasting Graves disease. TCRdb used MiXCR to reprocess the multiplex PCR reads, holding one entry per CDR3 protein. The sample has 510,000 or so distinct CDR3 sequences, 12% seen once. The same specimen was also included in a second study, on T cells in Graves' hyperthyroidism and ophthalmopathy.

Sequenced here: peripheral blood mononuclear cells (PBMCs), sampled at new diagnosis, from a patient treated with antithyroid drugs. These receptors were collected from a woman aged 30 to 39 with Graves disease. Both conserved end residues are part of each CDR3. D genes are given only for firm matches. Size is stated for part of the rows, as once, few or many counts, or as a class when the clone is expanded.

j_call clone_size d_call v_call cdr3_nt cdr3_aa
TRBJ2-3 few TRBD2 TRBV7-3 TGTGCCAGCAGCTTCGGGGGGGCGCTTACAGATACGCAGTATTTT CASSFGGALTDTQYF
TRBJ2-1 few NA TRBV28 TGTGCCAGCAGTTTGCGCCTGGGGGTAGAGCAGTTCTTC CASSLRLGVEQFF
TRBJ2-7 many NA TRBV20-1 TGCAGTGCTATCCGCGGCCGGCCCGCCTACGAGCAGTACTTC CSAIRGRPAYEQYF
TRBJ2-1 many TRBD2 TRBV28 TGTGCCAGCACGGGAGGACTAGCGGGAGTCGGCTCCTACAATGAGCAGTTCTTC CASTGGLAGVGSYNEQFF
TRBJ1-4 NA TRBD1 TRBV7-2 TGTGCCAGCAGCTTATCCGGGACAGTTGAAAAACTGTTTTTT CASSLSGTVEKLFF
TRBJ2-1 NA TRBD2 TRBV29-1 TGCAGCGTTGGACTAGCGGGATTCTACAATGAGCAGTTCTTC CSVGLAGFYNEQFF
TRBJ2-6 many NA TRBV10-3 TGTGCCACAGCCCCGGAATTAAGCTCTGGGGCCAACGTCCTGACTTTC CATAPELSSGANVLTF
TRBJ2-5 many NA TRBV9 TGTGCCAGCAGCGTAGGCGACGTGATAAAAGAGACCCAGTACTTC CASSVGDVIKETQYF
TRBJ2-7 few TRBD1 TRBV4-1 TGCGCCAGCAGCCAAGATGTAGGGACAGGGACATACGAGCAGTACTTC CASSQDVGTGTYEQYF
TRBJ1-2 many NA TRBV18 TGTGCCAGCTCATTTGATGTACGCTATGGCTACACCTTC CASSFDVRYGYTF
TRBJ1-4 many TRBD1 TRBV11-2 TGTGCCAGCAGCTTGATAGGACAGGGGCCCTTTGAAAAACTGTTTTTT CASSLIGQGPFEKLFF
TRBJ2-3 NA TRBD2 TRBV7-3 TGTGCCAGCAGTCGTACTAGCGGAATCCGGGATACGCAGTATTTT CASSRTSGIRDTQYF
TRBJ2-1 NA TRBD2 TRBV4-1 TGCGCCAGCAGCCCCGGGACTAGACGCTACAATGAGCAGTTCTTC CASSPGTRRYNEQFF
TRBJ1-4 few NA TRBV20-1 TGCAGTGCTACCCAGGGGCATGTTGAAAAACTGTTTTTT CSATQGHVEKLFF
TRBJ2-2 many TRBD2 TRBV6-1 TGTGCCAGCAGACGATCCGGGACTAGCGGCGCGAACACCGGGGAGCTGTTTTTT CASRRSGTSGANTGELFF
TRBJ2-3 many NA TRBV10-2 TGCGCCACCTTGAGACAGCCGACAGATACGCAGTATTTT CATLRQPTDTQYF
TRBJ2-1 many NA TRBV11-3 TGTGCCAGCAGCCACCCTACATCCTACAATGAGCAGTTCTTC CASSHPTSYNEQFF
TRBJ2-1 many TRBD2 TRBV29-1 TGCAGCGTTGAAGGACTAGCGGGAGTCAATGAGCAGTTCTTC CSVEGLAGVNEQFF
TRBJ2-1 many NA TRBV29-1 TGCAGCGTTGATGAGGGGTTGACCTACAATGAGCAGTTCTTC CSVDEGLTYNEQFF
TRBJ2-5 once TRBD2 TRBV7-4 TGTGCCAGCAGCATGGGACTAGCGGGAGGGGTGGAGACCCAGTACTTC CASSMGLAGGVETQYF
TRBJ2-1 many NA TRBV7-8 TGTGCCAGCAGCTCCTTCGAGGGGCTTCACTACAATGAGCAGTTCTTC CASSSFEGLHYNEQFF
TRBJ2-3 many TRBD2 TRBV29-1 TGCAGCGTGGCCGGGACTAGAACAAACACAGATACGCAGTATTTT CSVAGTRTNTDTQYF
TRBJ2-1 many NA TRBV3-1 TGTGCCAGCAGCCAACGGGACACTAATAACAATGAGCAGTTCTTC CASSQRDTNNNEQFF
TRBJ2-1 few NA TRBV29-1 TGCAGCGTTGCCTTACAGGGCTTTGATTTAAATGAGCAGTTCTTC CSVALQGFDLNEQFF
TRBJ2-7 many TRBD1 TRBV19 TGTGCCAGTAGTATAGCAGGGACAGGGGGCATTTCGGACTACGTGCAGTACTTC CASSIAGTGGISDYVQYF
TRBJ2-5 few NA TRBV5-1 TGCGCCAGCAGCACACGCACAACGATGGAGACCCAGTACTTC CASSTRTTMETQYF
TRBJ2-1 many NA TRBV5-1 TGCGCCAGCTCCGACCATGGGGACTACAATGAGCAGTTCTTC CASSDHGDYNEQFF
TRBJ1-3 many NA TRBV7-8 TGTGCCAGCACGTCTAGATCTGGAAACACCATATATTTT CASTSRSGNTIYF
TRBJ2-4 many TRBD2 TRBV10-3 TGTGCCATCAGTGAGTCTGGGTGGAGCGGGATATTTGAAGCCAAAAACATTCAGTACTTC CAISESGWSGIFEAKNIQYF
TRBJ2-1 many TRBD2 TRBV25-1 TGTGCCCCCACAGGGGATCGGGTAGCGGGAGGGCACAATGAGCAGTTCTTC CAPTGDRVAGGHNEQFF
TRBJ1-6 few TRBD1 TRBV19 TGTGCCAGTAGCCAGCTGGGGACAGCTAATTCACCCCTCCACTTT CASSQLGTANSPLHF
TRBJ2-3 few NA TRBV27 TGTGCCGTTAGGGCCCTACTCTCCTACGAGCAGTACTTT CAVRALLSYEQYF
TRBJ2-5 many NA TRBV12-3/TRBV12-4 TGTGCCAGCAGCCGCGGCAGGAGGGAGACCCAGTACTTC CASSRGRRETQYF
TRBJ2-1 few NA TRBV6-2/TRBV6-3 TGTGCCAGCGAGACAGGTGGCCCGATACACAATGAGCAGTTCTTC CASETGGPIHNEQFF
TRBJ2-1 many NA TRBV3-1 TGTGCCAGCAGCCCTCAAGGAACCCGAAGCTCCTACAATGAGCAGTTCTTC CASSPQGTRSSYNEQFF
TRBJ1-2 many NA TRBV6-1 TGTGCCAGCAAAGTTACCTCTGGGGGGGCTACGGGCTACACCTTC CASKVTSGGATGYTF
TRBJ2-2 NA NA TRBV12-3/TRBV12-4 TGTGCCAGCAGCCCATCTAGGGAGCTGTTTTTT CASSPSRELFF
TRBJ2-6 many NA TRBV10-3 TGTGCCATCAGTACCACAGTCTCTGGGGCCAACGTCCTGACTTTC CAISTTVSGANVLTF
TRBJ2-7 many TRBD1 TRBV6-2/TRBV6-3 TGTGCCAGCAGTTCGGGACAGCTCTTTGAGCAGTACTTC CASSSGQLFEQYF